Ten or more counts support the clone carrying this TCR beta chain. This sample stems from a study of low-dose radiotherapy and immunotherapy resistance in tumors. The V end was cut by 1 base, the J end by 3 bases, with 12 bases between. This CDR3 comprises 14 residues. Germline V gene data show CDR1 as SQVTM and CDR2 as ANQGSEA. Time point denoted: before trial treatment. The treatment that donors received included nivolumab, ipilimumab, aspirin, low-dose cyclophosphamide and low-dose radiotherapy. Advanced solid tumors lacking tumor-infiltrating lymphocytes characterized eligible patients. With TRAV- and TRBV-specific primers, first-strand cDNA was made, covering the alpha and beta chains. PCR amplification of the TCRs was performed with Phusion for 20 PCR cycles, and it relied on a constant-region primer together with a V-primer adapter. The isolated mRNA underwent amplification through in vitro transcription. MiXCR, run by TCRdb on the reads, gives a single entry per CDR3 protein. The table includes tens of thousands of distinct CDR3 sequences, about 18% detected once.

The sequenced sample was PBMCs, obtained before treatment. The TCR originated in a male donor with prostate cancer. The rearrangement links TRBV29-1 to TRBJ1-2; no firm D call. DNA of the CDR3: TGCAGCGTTGAAGGAGGGCCCCGCCACTATGGCTACACCTTC. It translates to CSVEGGPRHYGYTF. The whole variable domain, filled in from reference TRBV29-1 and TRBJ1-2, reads SAVISQKPSRDICQRGTSLTIQCQVDSQVTMMFWYRQQPGQSLTLIATANQGSEATYESGFVIDKFPISRPNLTFSTLTVSNMSPEDSSIYLCSVEGGPRHYGYTFGSGTRLTVV.